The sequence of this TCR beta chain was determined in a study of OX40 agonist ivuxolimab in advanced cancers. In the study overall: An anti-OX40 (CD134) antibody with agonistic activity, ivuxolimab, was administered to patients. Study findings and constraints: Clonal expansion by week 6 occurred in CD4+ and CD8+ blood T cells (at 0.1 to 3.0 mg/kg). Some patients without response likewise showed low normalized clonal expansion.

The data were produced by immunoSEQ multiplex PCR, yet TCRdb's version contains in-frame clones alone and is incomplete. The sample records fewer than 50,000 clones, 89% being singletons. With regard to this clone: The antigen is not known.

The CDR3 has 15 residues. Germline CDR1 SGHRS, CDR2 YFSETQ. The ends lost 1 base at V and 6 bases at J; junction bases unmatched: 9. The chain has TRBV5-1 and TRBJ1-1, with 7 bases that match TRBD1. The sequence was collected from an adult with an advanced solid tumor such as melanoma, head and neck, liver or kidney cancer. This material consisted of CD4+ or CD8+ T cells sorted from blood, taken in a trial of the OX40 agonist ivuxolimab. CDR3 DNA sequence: TGCGCCAGCAGCTTGTCCCCTGACAGGGCACCTGAAGCTTTCTTT. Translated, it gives CASSLSPDRAPEAFF.